Each of the 18 T cell receptor beta chains below was sequenced from the same sample in a study of vaccination and CD4 T cells after COVID-19. Noted treatment: approximately nine-day PBMC culture with coronavirus spike peptide pools or control peptides (ViraFEST assay). The Oncomine TCR Beta short-read assay was applied to DNA of cultured CD4+ T cells. TCRdb re-analysed the PCR reads in MiXCR, keeping a single row per CDR3 protein. The table has some 10,000 distinct CDR3 sequences, over 20% seen once. No antigen is known for these receptors. The source was CD4+ T cells from blood, cultured in vitro, collected after SARS-CoV-2 vaccination. The origin of the receptors is a human donor who had recovered from COVID-19.

The V call is TRBV5-1, the J call TRBJ2-3; tentatively, D is TRBD2 (5 bases). This CDR3 has 15 amino acids. The germline gives CDR1 SGHRS, CDR2 YFSETQ. V lost 2 bases and J 2 bases, leaving 12 bases between the germline ends. Here the CDR3 reads CASSFSSGYTDTQYF. The CDR3 nucleotides are TGCGCCAGCAGCTTTAGTTCGGGGTACACAGATACGCAGTATTTT. Complete variable domain (other parts from reference TRBV5-1 and TRBJ2-3): KAGVTQTPRYLIKTRGQQVTLSCSPISGHRSVSWYQQTPGQGLQFLFEYFSETQRNKGNFPGRFSGRQFSNSRSEMNVSTLELGDSALYLCASSFSSGYTDTQYFGPGTRLTVL.

The chain carries TRBV4-2 and TRBJ1-1; a weak D match, TRBD1 (5 bases). Germline CDR1 is LGHNA and CDR2 is YNFKEQ. CDR3 length equals 18 residues. V was cut by 0 bases and J by 3 bases, with 20 bases left in between. CDR3 nucleotides: TGTGCCAGCAGCCAAGAGGAGGGATCCAGGGCCCGGGACACTGAAGCTTTCTTT. It encodes CASSQEEGSRARDTEAFF.

This clonotype was recorded a few times. The CDR3 bases are TGCAGTGCCCTCCGCGGGAGGGCCGCCACAGATACGCAGTATTTT. Protein: CSALRGRAATDTQYF. V usage is TRBV20-1 and J usage is TRBJ2-3, with TRBD2 matching 9 bases. The CDR3 runs 15 residues. Trimming cost V 6 bases and J 2 bases; bases outside gene matches: 9. The germline CDR1 and CDR2 sequences are DFQATT and SNEGSKA (reference sequence).

The chain links TRBV19 to TRBJ2-1; D remains unclear. V was pared by 4 bases and J by 2 bases, with 12 bases between. This CDR3 region has 15 residues. The germline V gene encodes CDR1 LNHDA and CDR2 SQIVND (reference sequence). The CDR3 is CASSSRAGPYNEQFF. The CDR3 DNA reads TGTGCCAGTAGTAGTCGAGCTGGGCCCTACAATGAGCAGTTCTTC. Using reference TRBV19 and TRBJ2-1 for the parts outside the CDR3, the full variable domain is DGGITQSPKYLFRKEGQNVTLSCEQNLNHDAMYWYRQDPGQGLRLIYYSQIVNDFQKGDIAEGYSVSREKKESFPLTVTSAQKNPTAFYLCASSSRAGPYNEQFFGPGTRLTVL.

V usage is TRBV11-2 and J usage is TRBJ2-7; D ambiguous. This CDR3 is built from 13 residues. V was pared by 2 bases and J by 3 bases, with 8 bases between. From germline, CDR1 is SGHAT and CDR2 FQNNGV. This CDR3 is CASSLLTGYEQYF. In DNA, the CDR3 is TGTGCCAGCAGCTTACTTACTGGCTACGAGCAGTACTTC.

V gene TRBV24-1 combines with J gene TRBJ2-2, with a tentative D call TRBD1 (5 bases). Looked up from germline, CDR1 is KGHDR and CDR2 is SFDVKD. The CDR3 has 15 residues. Trimming pared 5 bases from V and 4 bases from J, leaving 13 bases between. The CDR3 region has the DNA TGTGCCACCAGTGCAGGGAACCAGCTCACCGGGGAGCTGTTTTTT. Its translation is CATSAGNQLTGELFF.

The rearrangement joins TRBV28 to TRBJ2-1, with a weak D call TRBD2 (5 bases). Germline lookup yields CDR1 MDHEN and CDR2 SYDVKM. Trimming stripped 6 bases from V and 4 bases from J, with 10 bases between. This CDR3 is 13 amino acids long. The CDR3 DNA follows: TGTGCCAGCAGCGTAGCGAGATACAATGAGCAGTTCTTC. This translates into CASSVARYNEQFF.

The chain is built from TRBV29-1 and TRBJ2-7; D is possibly TRBD1 or TRBD2 (5 bases each). The CDR3 totals 11 residues. The germline V gene encodes CDR1 SQVTM and CDR2 ANQGSEA. The germline V and J ends were trimmed by 6 bases and 7 bases, with 13 bases remaining between them. The CDR3 loop reads CSVGAPGEQYF. Here the CDR3 DNA reads TGCAGCGTCGGGGCCCCGGGAGAGCAGTACTTC.

Only a few counts were recorded for this clonotype. The chain joins TRBV4-3 to TRBJ2-1; maybe TRBD1 (6 bases). Germline V gene data show CDR1 as LGHNA and CDR2 as YSLEER. The CDR3 extends over 14 amino acids. The V end was cut by 5 bases, the J end by 2 bases, with 10 bases between. In DNA, the CDR3 is TGCGCCAGCAGCAACAGGGAAGCCTACAATGAGCAGTTCTTC. Amino acid sequence: CASSNREAYNEQFF.

This clonotype is deemed medium-sized (0.01 to 0.1%). This sequence joins TRBV7-2 and TRBJ1-6; perhaps TRBD1 as D (6 bases). Trimming left V 5 bases short and J 11 bases short, with 19 bases between. The germline CDR1 and CDR2 sequences are SGHTA and FQGNSA. CDR3 length: 15 residues. CDR3 in DNA: TGTGCCAGCAGCCCCCGGGACACCTCCGTAACACCCCTCCACTTT. Its protein is CASSPRDTSVTPLHF.

This clonotype was detected a few times. The V and J genes are TRBV29-1 and TRBJ2-6; D unresolved. This CDR3 is 16 amino acids long. Between the trimmed V and J ends, which lost 7 bases and 2 bases, there was a span of 18 bases. Germline CDR1 SQVTM, CDR2 ANQGSEA. The CDR3 loop reads CSASVVVPPGANVLTF. The DNA for the CDR3 is TGCAGCGCGTCGGTAGTAGTTCCCCCTGGGGCCAACGTCCTGACTTTC. Filled out from reference TRBV29-1 and TRBJ2-6, the complete variable domain reads SAVISQKPSRDICQRGTSLTIQCQVDSQVTMMFWYRQQPGQSLTLIATANQGSEATYESGFVIDKFPISRPNLTFSTLTVSNMSPEDSSIYLCSASVVVPPGANVLTFGAGSRLTVL.

V gene TRBV19 combines with J gene TRBJ2-1; no clear D gene. Germline V gives CDR1 LNHDA, CDR2 SQIVND (reference sequence). Trimming took off 6 bases at V and 10 bases at J, with 10 bases between the two ends. The CDR3 covers 11 residues. CDR3 DNA sequence: TGTGCCAGTAGATGGGTGGGCGAGCAGTTCTTC. Protein sequence: CASRWVGEQFF.

This clonotype was seen only a few times. The V gene is TRBV28, the J gene TRBJ1-1; D is unresolved. There are 14 residues in the CDR3. Germline values: CDR1 MDHEN, CDR2 SYDVKM. The V gene lost 2 bases and the J gene lost 1 base, with 8 bases spanning the gap. Here the CDR3 reads CASSLGRANTEAFF. CDR3 in DNA: TGTGCCAGCAGTTTAGGGAGGGCGAACACTGAAGCTTTCTTT.

This chain connects TRBV7-9 to TRBJ1-4, with 10 nucleotides matching TRBD1. The CDR3 is 14 amino acids. Losses at the gene ends were 5 bases for V and 8 bases for J; bases not matched to a gene: 5. The germline V gene encodes CDR1 SEHNR and CDR2 FQNEAQ (reference sequence). The CDR3 sequence: CASSRTGGKEKLFF. The CDR3 coding sequence is TGTGCCAGCAGCCGGACAGGGGGGAAGGAAAAACTGTTTTTT. Full variable domain (missing parts from reference TRBV7-9 and TRBJ1-4): DTGVSQNPRHKITKRGQNVTFRCDPISEHNRLYWYRQTLGQGPEFLTYFQNEAQLEKSRLLSDRFSAERPKGSFSTLEIQRTEQGDSAMYLCASSRTGGKEKLFFGSGTQLSVL.

V gene TRBV28 combines with J gene TRBJ1-2, with 8 bases aligning to TRBD1. This CDR3 has 16 residues. The V and J ends lost 0 bases and 3 bases, in that order; junction bases with no gene match: 6. The V gene's germline CDR1 is MDHEN and CDR2 SYDVKM. The CDR3 loop reads CASSLWAQGADYGYTF. In nucleotides, the CDR3 is TGTGCCAGCAGTTTATGGGCCCAGGGGGCAGACTATGGCTACACCTTC.

This sequence joins TRBV27 and TRBJ2-2; 15 positions agree with TRBD2. This CDR3 has 18 amino acids. Germline CDR1 reads MNHEY; CDR2 reads SMNVEV (reference sequence). The V gene end was trimmed by 6 bases and the J gene end by 4 bases; junction bases not matched to a gene: 9. In nucleotides, the CDR3 is TGTGCCAGCAGGCTAAGGACTAGCGGGAGGGGGGGCACCGGGGAGCTGTTTTTT. It codes for CASRLRTSGRGGTGELFF.

Concerning this clonotype: The junction and the germline gene differ at one end; a read error may be behind it. V gene TRBV5-1 combines with J gene TRBJ2-7; D is unclear. Germline lookup yields CDR1 SGHRS and CDR2 YFSETQ. The CDR3 sequence is 15 residues long. The CDR3 DNA reads TGTGCCAGCAGCCCAAGACGGATCCCGACCTACGAGCAGTACTTC. It translates to CASSPRRIPTYEQYF.

Within the sample, this clonotype is medium-sized. The V gene is TRBV6-5, the J gene TRBJ2-5; 9 bases map to TRBD1. CDR3 length: 16 amino acids. J lost 4 bases, V lost 0 bases, and 6 bases had no gene match. Per the germline V gene, CDR1 is MNHEY and CDR2 is SVGAGI. The CDR3 sequence: CASSYSNRGRGETQYF. As DNA, the CDR3 is TGTGCCAGCAGTTACTCGAACAGGGGGCGTGGAGAGACCCAGTACTTC.